This T cell receptor (beta chain) stems from a study of T cell responses to AZD1222 COVID-19 vaccine. Study observations and caveats: Nearly half of spike-specific TCRs reportedly go after variant regions that carry no mutations.

On this clone itself: Its antigen is not known.

The repertoire was sequenced with immunoSEQ multiplex PCR; TCRdb's copy has only in-frame clones and lacks some. The table lists 150,000 or so clones, approximately 85% of them singletons. CDR3 length equals 15 residues. The V gene's germline CDR1 is KGHSH and CDR2 LQKENI. Trimming stripped 1 base from V and 7 bases from J, with 14 bases between. This chain connects TRBV18 to TRBJ2-1; no firm D call. The sequence derives from an adult in good health. This material consisted of peripheral blood, taken on day 0 of MenACWY control vaccination. CDR3 protein: CASSPRTNVKNEQFF. CDR3 in DNA: TGTGCCAGCTCACCACGTACCAATGTGAAAAATGAGCAGTTCTTC.